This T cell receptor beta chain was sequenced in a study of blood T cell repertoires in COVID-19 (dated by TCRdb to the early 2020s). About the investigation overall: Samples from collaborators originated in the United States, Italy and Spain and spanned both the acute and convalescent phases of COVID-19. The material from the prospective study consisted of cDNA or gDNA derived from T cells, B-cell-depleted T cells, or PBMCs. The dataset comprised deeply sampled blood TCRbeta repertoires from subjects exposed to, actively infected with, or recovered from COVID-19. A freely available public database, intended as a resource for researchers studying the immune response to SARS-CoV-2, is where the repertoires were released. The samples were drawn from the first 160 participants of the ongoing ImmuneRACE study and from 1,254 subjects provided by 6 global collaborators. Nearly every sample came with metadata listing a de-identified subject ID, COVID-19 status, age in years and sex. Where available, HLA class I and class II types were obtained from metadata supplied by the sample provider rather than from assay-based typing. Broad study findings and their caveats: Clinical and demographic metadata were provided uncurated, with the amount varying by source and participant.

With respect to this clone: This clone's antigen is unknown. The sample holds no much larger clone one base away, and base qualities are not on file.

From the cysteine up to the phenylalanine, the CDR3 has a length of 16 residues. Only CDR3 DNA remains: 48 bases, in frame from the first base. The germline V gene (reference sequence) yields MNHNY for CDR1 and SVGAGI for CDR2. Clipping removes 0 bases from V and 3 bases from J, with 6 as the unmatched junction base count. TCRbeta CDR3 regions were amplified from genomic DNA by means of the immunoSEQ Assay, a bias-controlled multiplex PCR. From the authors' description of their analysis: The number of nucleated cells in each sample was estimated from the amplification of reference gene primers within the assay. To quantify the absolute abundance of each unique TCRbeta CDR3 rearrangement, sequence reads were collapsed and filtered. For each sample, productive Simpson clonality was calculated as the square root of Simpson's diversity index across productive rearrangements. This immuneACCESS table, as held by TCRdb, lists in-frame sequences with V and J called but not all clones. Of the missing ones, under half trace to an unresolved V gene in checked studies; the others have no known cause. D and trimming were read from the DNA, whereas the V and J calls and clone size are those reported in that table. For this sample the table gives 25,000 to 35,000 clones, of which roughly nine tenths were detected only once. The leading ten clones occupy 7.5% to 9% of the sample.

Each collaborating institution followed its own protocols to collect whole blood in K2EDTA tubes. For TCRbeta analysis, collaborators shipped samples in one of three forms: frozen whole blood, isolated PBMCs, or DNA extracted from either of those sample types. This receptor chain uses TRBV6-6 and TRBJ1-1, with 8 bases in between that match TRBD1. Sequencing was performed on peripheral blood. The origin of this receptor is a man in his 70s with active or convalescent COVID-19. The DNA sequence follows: TGTGCCAGCAGTTACTCCCTACAGGGGGGGGACACTGAAGCTTTCTTT. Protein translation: CASSYSLQGGDTEAFF.